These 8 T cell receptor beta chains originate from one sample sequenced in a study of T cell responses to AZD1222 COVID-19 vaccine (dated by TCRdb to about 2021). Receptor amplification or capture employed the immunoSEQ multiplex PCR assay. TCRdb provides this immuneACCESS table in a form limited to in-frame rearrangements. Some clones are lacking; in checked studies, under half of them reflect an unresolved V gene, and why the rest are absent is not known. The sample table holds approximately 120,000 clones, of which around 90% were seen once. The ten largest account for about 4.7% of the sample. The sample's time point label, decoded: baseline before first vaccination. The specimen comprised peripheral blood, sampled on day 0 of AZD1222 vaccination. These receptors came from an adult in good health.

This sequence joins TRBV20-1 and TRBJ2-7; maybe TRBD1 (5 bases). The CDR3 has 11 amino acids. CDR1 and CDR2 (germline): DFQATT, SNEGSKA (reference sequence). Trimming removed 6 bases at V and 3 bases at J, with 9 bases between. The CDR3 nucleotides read TGCAGTGCCCTAGACAGCTACGAGCAGTACTTC. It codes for CSALDSYEQYF.

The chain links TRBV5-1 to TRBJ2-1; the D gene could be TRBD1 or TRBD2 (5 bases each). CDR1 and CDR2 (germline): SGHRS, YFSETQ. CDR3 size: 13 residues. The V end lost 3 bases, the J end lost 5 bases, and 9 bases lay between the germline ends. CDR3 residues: CASSSGTNNEQFF. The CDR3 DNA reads TGCGCCAGCAGCTCCGGGACGAACAATGAGCAGTTCTTC.

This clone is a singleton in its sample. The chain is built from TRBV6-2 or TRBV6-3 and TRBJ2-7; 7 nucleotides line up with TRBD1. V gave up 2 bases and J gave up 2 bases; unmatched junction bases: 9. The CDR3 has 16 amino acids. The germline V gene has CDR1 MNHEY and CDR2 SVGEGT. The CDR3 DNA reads TGTGCCAGCAGTTACCGAGGCCGGGACAGAGCCTACGAGCAGTACTTC. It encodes CASSYRGRDRAYEQYF.

CDR3 sequence reads: CASSYRTGRNTEAFF. The DNA for the CDR3 is TGTGCCAGCAGTTACCGAACAGGGAGGAACACTGAAGCTTTCTTT. The rearrangement joins TRBV6-6 to TRBJ1-1; a possible D gene is TRBD1 (6 bases). The CDR3 is 15 residues long. The germline V gene encodes CDR1 MNHNY and CDR2 SVGAGI (reference sequence). Trimming removed 2 bases from V and 1 base from J, with 11 bases in between.

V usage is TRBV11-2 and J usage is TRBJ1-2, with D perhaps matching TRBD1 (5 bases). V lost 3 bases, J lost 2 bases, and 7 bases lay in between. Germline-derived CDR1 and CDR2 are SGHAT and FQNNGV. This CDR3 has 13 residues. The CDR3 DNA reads TGTGCCAGCAGCTTGCAGGGCAACTATGGCTACACCTTC. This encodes CASSLQGNYGYTF.

CDR3 protein: CASSGKGQGPYNEQFF. The CDR3 coding sequence is TGCGCCAGCAGCGGTAAAGGACAGGGACCCTACAATGAGCAGTTCTTC. This chain uses TRBV5-1 with TRBJ2-1; 8 nucleotides align to TRBD1. Per germline, CDR1 SGHRS and CDR2 YFSETQ. Germline trimming cut 4 bases from V and 2 bases from J; bases unmatched to any gene: 8. The CDR3 has 16 amino acids.

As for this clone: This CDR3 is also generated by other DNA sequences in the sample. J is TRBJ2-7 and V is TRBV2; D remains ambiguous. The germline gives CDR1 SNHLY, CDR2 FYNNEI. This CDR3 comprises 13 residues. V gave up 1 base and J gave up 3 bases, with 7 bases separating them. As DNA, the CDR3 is TGTGCCAGCAGTGAAGTGCTGGGCTACGAGCAGTACTTC. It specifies CASSEVLGYEQYF.

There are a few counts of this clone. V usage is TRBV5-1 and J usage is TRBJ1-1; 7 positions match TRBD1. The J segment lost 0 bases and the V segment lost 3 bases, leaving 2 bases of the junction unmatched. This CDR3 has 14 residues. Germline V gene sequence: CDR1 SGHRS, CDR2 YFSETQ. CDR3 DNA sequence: TGCGCCAGCAGCTGGGGACAGATGAACACTGAAGCTTTCTTT. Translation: CASSWGQMNTEAFF.